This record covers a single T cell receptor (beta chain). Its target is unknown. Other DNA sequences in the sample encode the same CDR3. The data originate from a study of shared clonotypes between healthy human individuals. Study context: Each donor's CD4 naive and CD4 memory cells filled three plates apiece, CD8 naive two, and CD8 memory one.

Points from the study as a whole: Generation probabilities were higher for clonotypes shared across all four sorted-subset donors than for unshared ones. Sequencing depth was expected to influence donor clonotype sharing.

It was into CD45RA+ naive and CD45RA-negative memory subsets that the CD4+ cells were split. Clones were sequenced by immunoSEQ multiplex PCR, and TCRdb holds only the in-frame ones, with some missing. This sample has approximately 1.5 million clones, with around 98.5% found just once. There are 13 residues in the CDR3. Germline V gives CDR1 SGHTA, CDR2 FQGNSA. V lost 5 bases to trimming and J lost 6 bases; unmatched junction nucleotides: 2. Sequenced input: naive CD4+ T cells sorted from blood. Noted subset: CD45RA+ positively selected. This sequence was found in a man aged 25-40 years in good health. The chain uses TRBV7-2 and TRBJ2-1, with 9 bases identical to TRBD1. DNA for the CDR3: TGTGCCAGCAGCCGGACAGGGGTCAATGAGCAGTTCTTC. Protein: CASSRTGVNEQFF.